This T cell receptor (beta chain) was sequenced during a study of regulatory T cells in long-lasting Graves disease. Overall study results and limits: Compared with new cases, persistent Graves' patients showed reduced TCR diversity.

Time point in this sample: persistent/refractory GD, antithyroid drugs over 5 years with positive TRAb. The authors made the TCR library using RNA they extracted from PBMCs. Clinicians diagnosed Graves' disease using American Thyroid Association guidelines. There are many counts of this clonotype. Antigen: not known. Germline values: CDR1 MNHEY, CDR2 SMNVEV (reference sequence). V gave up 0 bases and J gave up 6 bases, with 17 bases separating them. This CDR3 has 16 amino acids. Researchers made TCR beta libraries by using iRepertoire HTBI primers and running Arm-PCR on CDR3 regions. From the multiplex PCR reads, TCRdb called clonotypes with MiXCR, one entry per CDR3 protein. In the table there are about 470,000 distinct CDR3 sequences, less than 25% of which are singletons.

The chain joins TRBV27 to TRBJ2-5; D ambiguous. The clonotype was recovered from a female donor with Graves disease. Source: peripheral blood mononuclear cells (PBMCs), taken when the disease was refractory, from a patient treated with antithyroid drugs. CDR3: CASSLSVRSAGKTQYF. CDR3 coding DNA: TGTGCCAGCAGTTTATCGGTTCGGAGTGCAGGAAAGACCCAGTACTTC.